This T cell receptor beta chain was identified in a study of cytomegalovirus exposure and HLA in healthy donors. A multiplex PCR was run with 60 Vbeta primers and 13 Jbeta primers. Libraries were prepared by immunoSEQ multiplex PCR; TCRdb keeps only in-frame clonotypes and omits some of them. In the table there are 200,000 to 250,000 clones, approximately 83% of which are singletons. Notes on the study in general: After further analysis at a later stage, 15,000 to 20,000 TCR beta sequences were associated with HLA alleles at 0.05 false discovery rate.

The table lists this clone with a count of one. Its matching antigen is unknown. Germline V gene lookup returns CDR1 GTSNPN and CDR2 SVGIG (reference sequence). The CDR3 has 14 residues. Trimming shortened V by 1 base and J by 7 bases, and 17 bases separated the two germline ends. The sequenced sample consisted of PBMCs. The chain combines TRBV30 with TRBJ2-7; possibly TRBD2 for D (6 bases). The origin of this receptor is a boy aged 2-15 years in good health and CMV-seronegative. The CDR3 protein is CAWSEAAVAGEQYF. CDR3 nucleotides: TGTGCCTGGAGTGAGGCAGCGGTTGCGGGGGAGCAGTACTTC. The complete variable domain, with remaining parts taken from reference TRBV30 and TRBJ2-7, reads SQTIHQWPATLVQPVGSPLSLECTVEGTSNPNLYWYRQAAGRGLQLLFYSVGIGQISSEVPQNLSASRPQDRQFILSSKKLLLSDSGFYLCAWSEAAVAGEQYFGPGTRLTVT.